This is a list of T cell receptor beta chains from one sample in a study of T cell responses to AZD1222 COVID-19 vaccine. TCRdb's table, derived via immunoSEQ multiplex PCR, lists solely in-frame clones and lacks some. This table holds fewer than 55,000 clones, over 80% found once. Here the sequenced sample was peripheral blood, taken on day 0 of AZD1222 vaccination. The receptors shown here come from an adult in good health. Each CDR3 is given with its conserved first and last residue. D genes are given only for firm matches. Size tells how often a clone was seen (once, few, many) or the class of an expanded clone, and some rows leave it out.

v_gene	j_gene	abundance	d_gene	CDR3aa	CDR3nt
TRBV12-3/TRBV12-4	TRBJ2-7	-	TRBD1	CASSTTGSEQYF	TGTGCCAGCAGTACGACAGGGAGTGAGCAGTACTTC
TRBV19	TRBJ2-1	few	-	CASSMEGGSPYNEQFF	TGTGCCAGTAGTATGGAAGGGGGGAGTCCCTACAATGAGCAGTTCTTC
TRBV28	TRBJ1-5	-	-	CASHDRLEGKPQHF	TGTGCCAGCCATGACAGGTTGGAAGGGAAGCCCCAGCATTTT
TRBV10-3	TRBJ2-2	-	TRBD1	CAISAGTATNTGELFF	TGTGCCATCAGCGCCGGGACAGCTACGAACACCGGGGAGCTGTTTTTT
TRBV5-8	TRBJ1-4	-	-	CASSLVFVPEKLFF	TGTGCCAGCAGCTTGGTGTTCGTCCCAGAAAAACTGTTTTTT
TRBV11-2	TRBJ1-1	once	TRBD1	CASSLPVGQGAKAFF	TGTGCCAGCAGCTTACCGGTGGGACAGGGGGCCAAAGCTTTCTTT
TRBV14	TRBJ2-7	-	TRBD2	CASSQGPSGGLYEQYF	TGTGCCAGCAGCCAAGGACCCTCGGGGGGTCTCTACGAGCAGTACTTC
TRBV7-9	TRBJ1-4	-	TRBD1	CASSLEGTGAEKLFF	TGTGCCAGCAGCTTAGAAGGGACAGGGGCGGAAAAACTGTTTTTT
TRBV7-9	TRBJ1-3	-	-	CASSIPQGTGNTIYF	TGTGCCAGCAGCATCCCCCAGGGGACTGGAAACACCATATATTTT
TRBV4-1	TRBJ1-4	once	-	CASSQERSNEKLFF	TGCGCCAGCAGCCAAGAGAGGAGCAATGAAAAACTGTTTTTT
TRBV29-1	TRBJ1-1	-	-	CSVGVDTGLAEAFF	TGCAGCGTTGGGGTTGACACTGGCCTCGCTGAAGCTTTCTTT
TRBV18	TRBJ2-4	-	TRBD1	CASSPNQGQGNIQYF	TGTGCCAGCTCACCCAATCAGGGACAGGGAAACATTCAGTACTTC
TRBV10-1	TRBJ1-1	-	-	CASSFQGNTEAFF	TGCGCCAGCAGCTTCCAGGGAAACACTGAAGCTTTCTTT
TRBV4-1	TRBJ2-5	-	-	CASSQALRLQGSKETQYF	TGCGCCAGCAGCCAAGCTTTGAGACTACAGGGTTCGAAGGAGACCCAGTACTTC
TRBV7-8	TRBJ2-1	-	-	CASSLELAVSSYNEQFF	TGTGCCAGCAGCTTAGAATTAGCGGTTAGCTCCTACAATGAGCAGTTCTTC
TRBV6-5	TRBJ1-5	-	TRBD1	CASSGQGWHQPQHF	TGTGCCAGCAGCGGACAGGGCTGGCATCAGCCCCAGCATTTT
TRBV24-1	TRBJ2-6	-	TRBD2	CATSDGTSGNSGANVLTF	TGTGCCACCAGTGATGGGACTAGCGGGAACTCTGGGGCCAACGTCCTGACTTTC
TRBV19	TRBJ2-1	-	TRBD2	CASSIDLAGGLNEQFF	TGTGCCAGTAGTATAGATTTAGCGGGGGGGCTAAATGAGCAGTTCTTC
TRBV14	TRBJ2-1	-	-	CASSQDLEQFF	TGTGCCAGCAGCCAAGATCTTGAGCAGTTCTTC
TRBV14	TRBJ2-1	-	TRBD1	CASSQWTGVEQFF	TGTGCCAGCAGCCAGTGGACAGGGGTTGAGCAGTTCTTC
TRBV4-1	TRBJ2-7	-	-	CASSRLLLSYEQYF	TGCGCCAGCAGCCGACTACTTCTCTCCTACGAGCAGTACTTC
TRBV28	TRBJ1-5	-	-	CASSPTGRSSQPQHF	TGTGCCAGCAGTCCCACTGGCCGTAGCAGTCAGCCCCAGCATTTT
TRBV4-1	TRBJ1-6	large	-	CASSQFAPPLGLYNSPLHF	TGCGCCAGCAGCCAGTTCGCTCCTCCTTTGGGGCTCTATAATTCACCCCTCCACTTT
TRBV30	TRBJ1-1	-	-	CAWSQQGTEAFF	TGTGCCTGGAGTCAGCAAGGGACGGAAGCTTTCTTT
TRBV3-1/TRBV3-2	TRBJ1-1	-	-	CASSQESRGAEAFF	TGTGCCAGCAGCCAAGAAAGCAGGGGCGCTGAAGCTTTCTTT
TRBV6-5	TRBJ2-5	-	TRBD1	CASSPWTGQETQYF	TGTGCCAGCAGTCCCTGGACAGGGCAAGAGACCCAGTACTTC
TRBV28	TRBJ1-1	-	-	CATGGLNTEAFF	TGTGCCACCGGAGGACTGAACACTGAAGCTTTCTTT
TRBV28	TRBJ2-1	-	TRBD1	CASTPGQGRYNEQFF	TGTGCCAGCACCCCGGGACAGGGGAGGTACAATGAGCAGTTCTTC
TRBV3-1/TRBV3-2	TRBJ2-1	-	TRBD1	CASSQWGTGSTEQFF	TGTGCCAGCAGCCAATGGGGGACAGGGTCGACTGAGCAGTTCTTC
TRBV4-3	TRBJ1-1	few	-	CASSQGADTEAFF	TGCGCCAGCAGCCAAGGAGCGGACACTGAAGCTTTCTTT
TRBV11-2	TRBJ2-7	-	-	CASSGISGSSYEQYF	TGTGCCAGCAGCGGAATCTCAGGGTCTTCCTACGAGCAGTACTTC
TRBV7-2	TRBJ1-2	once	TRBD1	CASSFDRGHGYTF	TGTGCCAGCAGCTTCGACAGGGGGCATGGCTACACCTTC
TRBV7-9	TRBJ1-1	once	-	CASSNPGEGAFF	TGTGCCAGCTCTAACCCGGGGGAAGGAGCTTTCTTT
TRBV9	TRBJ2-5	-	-	CASSRGHYPETQYF	TGTGCCAGCAGCAGGGGACACTACCCGGAGACCCAGTACTTC
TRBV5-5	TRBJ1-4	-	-	CASSLAGRNNEKLFF	TGTGCCAGCAGCTTGGCGGGACGGAATAATGAAAAACTGTTTTTT
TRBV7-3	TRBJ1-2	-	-	CASSLTAGPNYGYTF	TGTGCCAGCAGCTTAACTGCAGGACCTAACTATGGCTACACCTTC
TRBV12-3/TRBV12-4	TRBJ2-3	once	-	CASSPLEWAQYF	TGTGCCAGCAGTCCACTAGAATGGGCGCAGTATTTT
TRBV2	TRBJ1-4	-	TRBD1	CATRQGNEKLFF	TGTGCCACCCGACAGGGTAATGAAAAACTGTTTTTT
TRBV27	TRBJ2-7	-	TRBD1	CAGVWGFSKDRGYEQYF	TGTGCCGGGGTCTGGGGCTTTTCGAAGGACAGGGGTTACGAGCAGTACTTC
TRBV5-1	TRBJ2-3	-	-	CASSLAPGTDTQYF	TGCGCCAGCAGCTTGGCCCCAGGCACAGATACGCAGTATTTT
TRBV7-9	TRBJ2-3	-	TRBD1	CASSLPTGGGIDTQYF	TGTGCCAGCAGCTTACCTACAGGGGGAGGAATAGATACGCAGTATTTT
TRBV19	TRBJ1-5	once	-	CASSISPGSNQPQHF	TGTGCCAGTAGTATCAGTCCAGGTAGCAATCAGCCCCAGCATTTT
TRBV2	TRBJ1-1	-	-	CASRAGGAGPEAFF	TGTGCCAGCAGGGCCGGGGGCGCAGGGCCGGAAGCTTTCTTT
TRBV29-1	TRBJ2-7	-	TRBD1	CSVEDRTGRSF	TGCAGCGTTGAGGATCGGACAGGGAGATCCTTC
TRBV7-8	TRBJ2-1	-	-	CASSLAPGTGLNEQFF	TGTGCCAGCAGCTTAGCCCCCGGGACTGGTCTCAATGAGCAGTTCTTC
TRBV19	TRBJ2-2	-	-	CASSTRPGELFF	TGTGCCAGTAGTACTCGTCCCGGGGAGCTGTTTTTT
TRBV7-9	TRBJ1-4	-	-	CASSWADSGEKLFF	TGTGCCAGCAGCTGGGCTGATTCGGGTGAAAAACTGTTTTTT
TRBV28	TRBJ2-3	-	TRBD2	CASGLRGGGTDTQYF	TGTGCCAGCGGCTTGCGGGGGGGCGGCACAGATACGCAGTATTTT
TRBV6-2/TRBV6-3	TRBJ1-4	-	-	CASSYSTTGRGATNEKLFF	TGTGCCAGCAGTTACTCAACTACAGGTCGAGGTGCAACTAATGAAAAACTGTTTTTT
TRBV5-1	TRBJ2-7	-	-	CASSLVQGRAYEQYF	TGCGCCAGCAGCTTGGTACAGGGAAGGGCATACGAGCAGTACTTC
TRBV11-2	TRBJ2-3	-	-	CASSPRTTDTQYF	TGTGCCAGCAGCCCGCGTACCACAGATACGCAGTATTTT
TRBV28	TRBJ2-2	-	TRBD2	CATRLAAGELFF	TGTGCCACCCGACTAGCGGCCGGGGAGCTGTTTTTT
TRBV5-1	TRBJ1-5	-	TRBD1	CASSLLGQAGQPQHF	TGCGCCAGCAGCTTGTTAGGACAGGCCGGCCAGCCCCAGCATTTT
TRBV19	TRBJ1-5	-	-	CASSTSGTYNQPQHF	TGTGCCAGTAGTACCTCTGGGACGTACAATCAGCCCCAGCATTTT
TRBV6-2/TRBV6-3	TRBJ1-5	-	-	CASSYSKWGSNNQPQHF	TGTGCCAGCAGTTACTCGAAATGGGGCAGTAACAATCAGCCCCAGCATTTT
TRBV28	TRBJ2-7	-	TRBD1	CASRTGTGAYEQYF	TGTGCCAGCAGAACCGGGACAGGGGCCTACGAGCAGTACTTC
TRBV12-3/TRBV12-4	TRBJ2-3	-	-	CASSLVDTDTQYF	TGTGCCAGCAGTTTGGTCGACACAGATACGCAGTATTTT